This T cell receptor (beta chain) was retrieved from a study of tumor and adjacent non-tumor tissue in lung cancer. Looking at the study overall: Patients comprised 12 adenocarcinoma, 2 squamous cell carcinoma and 1 small cell lung cancer. The patients, about nine men and roughly 5 women, were roughly 30 to 80 with stage I to III disease. Study outcomes and limitations: Significantly higher TCR diversity was found in tumor than normal lung. Tumor repertoires had a smaller top 100 clone share than normal lung.

The library came from three nested PCR rounds adapted from ARM-PCR protocols. TCRdb reprocessed the multiplex PCR reads with MiXCR, giving one entry per CDR3 protein. This table holds 110,000 or so distinct CDR3 sequences, 60% to 80% found once. The template was RNA from unsorted bulk tissue. Distant lung tissue was collected more than 3 cm away from the tumor edge. CDR1 is SGHRS, CDR2 YFSETQ, per germline. The CDR3 covers 15 residues. Details on this clonotype: As yet, its antigen is unknown. The junction differs from germline at one of its ends, possibly a read error.

The clonotype comes from a man in his sixties with non-small cell lung cancer. Input material: distant non-tumor lung tissue. V gene TRBV5-1 combines with J gene TRBJ2-3, with TRBD2 as a possible D gene (7 bases). The CDR3 DNA sequence: TGCGCCTGCAGCCAAACAGGGCGGGAGACAGATACGCAGTATTTT. Encoded protein: CACSQTGRETDTQYF.